The T cell receptor beta chain described here comes from a study of T-cell reconstitution after alpha-beta-depleted transplantation in children. During its preparation, the TCRbeta library received unique molecular identifiers. TCRdb called the PCR reads again in MiXCR, with one record for every CDR3 protein. This table holds 670,000 or so distinct CDR3 sequences, over 10% found once. The study's findings and limits: After transplant, at about two months, alpha-beta T cells were reportedly derived from several hundred expanded graft clones. Newly made T cells mostly supplied T-cell counts and diversity one year after transplant. Some patients owed their high day-60 TCRbeta diversity to surviving recipient T cells and thymic progenitors.

About this clonotype itself: What it binds is not known. An end of the junction does not agree with germline; a read error may underlie this.

This CDR3 is built from 14 residues. Germline V gene data show CDR1 as SQVTM and CDR2 as ANQGSEA. The specimen comprised PBMCs, sampled before TCRalphabeta/CD19-depleted stem cell transplant. The chain links TRBV29-1 to TRBJ1-3; 8 bases agree with TRBD1. The receptor comes from a girl aged 2 to 10 with congenital amegakaryocytic thrombocytopenia, due to receive a stem cell transplant. The CDR3 loop is CSVEWTGTGNTIYF. The CDR3 DNA is TGCAGCGTTGAGTGGACAGGGACTGGGAACACCATATATTTT.